A single sample is the source of the 32 T cell receptor beta chains below, sequenced in a study of PD-1 blockade in classical Hodgkin lymphoma. Brentuximab vedotin exposure varied, and every patient relapsed after autologous stem cell transplantation. Profiling relied on immunoSEQ multiplex PCR, and the TCRdb table lists in-frame clones only, not all of them. Of 20,000 to 30,000 clones in the sample, around 81% are singletons; the top ten hold around a fifth. The starting material was peripheral blood mononuclear cells (PBMCs), obtained before the second cycle of nivolumab. These receptors were collected from a human donor with classical Hodgkin lymphoma.

V gene TRBV9 combines with J gene TRBJ2-3; D remains unclear. V was trimmed by 4 bases and J by 4 bases, leaving 4 bases between them. Looked up from germline, CDR1 is SGDLS and CDR2 is YYNGEE. The CDR3 length is 11 residues. This CDR3 is CASSPSDTQYF. The CDR3 nucleotides are TGTGCCAGCAGCCCGTCAGATACGCAGTATTTT.

V usage is TRBV7-2 and J usage is TRBJ2-1, with a tentative D call TRBD2 (5 bases). This CDR3 region has 15 residues. Trimming shortened V by 7 bases and J by 0 bases, and 13 bases separated the two germline ends. Germline CDR1 is SGHTA and CDR2 is FQGNSA. The CDR3 sequence: CASKYAGTSYNEQFF. The CDR3, as DNA: TGTGCCAGCAAATACGCGGGCACCTCCTACAATGAGCAGTTCTTC. The whole variable domain, filled in from reference TRBV7-2 and TRBJ2-1, reads GAGVSQSPSNKVTEKGKDVELRCDPISGHTALYWYRQSLGQGLEFLIYFQGNSAPDKSGLPSDRFSAERTGGSVSTLTIQRTQQEDSAVYLCASKYAGTSYNEQFFGPGTRLTVL.

The J gene is TRBJ2-7, the V gene TRBV7-2, with a possible D match to TRBD1 (5 bases). Germline-derived CDR1 and CDR2 are SGHTA and FQGNSA. Trimming left V 3 bases short and J 2 bases short, with 8 bases between. The length of the CDR3 is 13 residues. Here the CDR3 reads CASSFSRAYEQYF. The CDR3 DNA is TGTGCCAGCAGCTTTAGCAGGGCCTACGAGCAGTACTTC.

This chain uses TRBV5-1 with TRBJ1-1, with D unresolved. This CDR3 comprises 13 residues. The V and J ends lost 0 bases and 4 bases respectively, with 7 bases between them. Germline CDR1 and CDR2: SGHRS and YFSETQ. This CDR3 reads CASSLAEGTEAFF. For the CDR3, the DNA is TGCGCCAGCAGCTTGGCGGAGGGCACTGAAGCTTTCTTT.

This chain joins TRBV5-1 and TRBJ1-1; maybe TRBD1 (5 bases). Trimming left V 2 bases short and J 4 bases short, with 27 bases between. CDR3 length: 19 amino acids. Germline V gene lookup returns CDR1 SGHRS and CDR2 YFSETQ. The CDR3 DNA reads as TGCGCCAGCAGCTTCGGGCCCCTCCTCACAGGCCTCGGGGGCACTGAAGCTTTCTTT. This sequence encodes CASSFGPLLTGLGGTEAFF.

The chain joins TRBV19 to TRBJ1-4; possible D gene TRBD1, 5 bases. Trimming left V 5 bases short and J 7 bases short, with 8 bases between. The CDR3 totals 12 residues. Germline CDR1 and CDR2: LNHDA and SQIVND (reference sequence). The CDR3 sequence: CASSARVEKLFF. The CDR3 bases are TGTGCCAGTAGTGCCAGGGTTGAAAAACTGTTTTTT.

This clone was detected only a few times. This chain connects TRBV2 to TRBJ1-1; D ambiguous. The CDR3 spans 14 residues. From germline, CDR1 is SNHLY and CDR2 FYNNEI. Trimming cost V 1 base and J 3 bases, with 9 bases left between them. The CDR3 DNA is TGTGCCAGCAGTGAAGAGAGAACGGACACTGAAGCTTTCTTT. Amino acids: CASSEERTDTEAFF.

This clone was found a few times. The chain joins TRBV6-5 to TRBJ1-2, with D maybe TRBD1 (5 bases). V was pared by 6 bases and J by 4 bases, with 15 bases between. The CDR3 consists of 14 residues. Germline CDR1 is MNHEY and CDR2 is SVGAGI. CDR3 sequence: CASSPGTGFYGYTF. In nucleotides, the CDR3 is TGTGCCAGCAGCCCCGGGACGGGATTCTATGGCTACACCTTC.

The CDR3 nucleotides read TGTGCCAGTAGTATAGTGCGCGGGGGGGCCCACAATGAGCAGTTCTTC. This encodes CASSIVRGGAHNEQFF. The genes are TRBV19 and TRBJ2-1; 9 nucleotides agree with TRBD2. V lost 1 base, J lost 5 bases, and 6 bases stayed unmatched. From germline, CDR1 is LNHDA and CDR2 SQIVND (reference sequence). The CDR3 runs 16 residues.

V is TRBV27 and J is TRBJ2-7, with 9 bases fitting TRBD2. V lost 7 bases and J lost 2; bases outside the gene matches: 9. CDR3 length: 15 amino acids. The germline gives CDR1 MNHEY, CDR2 SMNVEV (reference sequence). This CDR3 reads CASTWAGGSTYEQYF. The CDR3 coding sequence is TGTGCCAGCACCTGGGCGGGAGGGAGTACCTACGAGCAGTACTTC.

V and J are TRBV4-1 and TRBJ1-5; unclear D gene. With 4 bases removed from V and 5 bases from J, the gap between germline ends came to 9 bases. The germline CDR1 and CDR2 sequences are MGHRA and YSYEKL. The length of the CDR3 is 13 residues. The CDR3 DNA reads TGCGCCAGCAGCCGCCACACAGATCAGCCCCAGCATTTT. This sequence encodes CASSRHTDQPQHF.

Here the CDR3 DNA reads TGTGCCAGTAACTGGGGAAGGGGGGACACTGAAGCTTTCTTT. Amino acid sequence: CASNWGRGDTEAFF. This chain uses TRBV19 with TRBJ1-1; D is perhaps TRBD1 (6 bases). Germline V gene sequence: CDR1 LNHDA, CDR2 SQIVND (reference sequence). The CDR3 runs 14 residues. V was trimmed by 7 bases and J by 3 bases, leaving 15 bases between them.

This clone appeared once. The chain is built from TRBV6-1 and TRBJ2-1, with D perhaps matching TRBD2 (6 bases). The CDR3 loop spans 16 amino acids. Trimming left V 4 bases short and J 3 bases short, with 16 bases between. CDR1 and CDR2 (germline): MNHNS, SASEGT. The CDR3 spells CASSAREGGIYNEQFF. CDR3 DNA sequence: TGTGCCAGCAGTGCTCGGGAAGGCGGGATCTACAATGAGCAGTTCTTC.

This clone was counted once. The CDR3 reads CASSTPGDSEQYF. CDR3 DNA: TGTGCCAGCAGTACGCCGGGAGATAGCGAGCAGTACTTC. The chain couples TRBV27 to TRBJ2-7; perhaps TRBD2 as D (6 bases). The CDR3 runs to 13 residues. Germline V CDR1 and CDR2: MNHEY, SMNVEV (reference sequence). Trimming shortened V by 5 bases and J by 6 bases, and 14 bases separated the two germline ends.

J is TRBJ2-5 and V is TRBV6-5; perhaps TRBD2 as D (6 bases). The CDR3 extends over 13 amino acids. Between the trimmed V and J ends, which lost 11 bases and 2 bases, there was a span of 15 bases. Germline V gene lookup returns CDR1 MNHEY and CDR2 SVGAGI. The CDR3 loop reads CAARDFLQETQYF. The CDR3 DNA reads TGTGCCGCCAGGGACTTCCTTCAAGAGACCCAGTACTTC.

The chain uses TRBV29-1 and TRBJ2-2; D ambiguous. The V gene lost 1 base and the J gene lost 1 base, with 10 bases spanning the gap. CDR1 is SQVTM, CDR2 ANQGSEA, per germline. The length of the CDR3 is 15 residues. For the CDR3, the DNA is TGCAGCGTTGAAGTCGCACGCAGGAACACCGGGGAGCTGTTTTTT. This gives the protein CSVEVARRNTGELFF.

The V call is TRBV6-1, the J call TRBJ1-2; perhaps TRBD1 as D (6 bases). The CDR3 has 15 amino acids. Trimming stripped 3 bases from V and 5 bases from J, with 16 bases between. CDR1 is MNHNS, CDR2 SASEGT, per germline. This chain's CDR3 is CASSDRSGAYYGYTF. CDR3 coding DNA: TGTGCCAGCAGTGATCGGTCAGGGGCATATTATGGCTACACCTTC.

By sample fraction, this clone is medium-sized (0.01 to 0.1%). This rearrangement joins TRBV6-6 to TRBJ2-1; D gene ambiguous. CDR1 and CDR2 from the germline V gene are MNHNY and SVGAGI (reference sequence). This CDR3 has 14 amino acids. Trimming removed 2 bases at V and 5 bases at J, with 10 bases between. CDR3 sequence (DNA): TGTGCCAGCAGTTACGTAGGGATGCACAATGAGCAGTTCTTC. Its translation is CASSYVGMHNEQFF.

This clone was seen just once. The chain uses TRBV2 and TRBJ2-2; TRBD2 agrees at 13 bases. The CDR3 covers 15 residues. The trim removed 6 bases at V and 5 bases at J, leaving 3 bases unmatched. From germline, CDR1 is SNHLY and CDR2 FYNNEI. The CDR3 region is CASRGLAGRTGELFF. The CDR3 coding sequence is TGTGCCAGCAGGGGACTAGCGGGACGGACCGGGGAGCTGTTTTTT.

This chain connects TRBV27 to TRBJ1-6; tentative D call: TRBD1 (5 bases). CDR1 and CDR2 (germline): MNHEY, SMNVEV (reference sequence). Deletions cut 0 bases from V and 8 bases from J, with 11 bases between. The CDR3 is made up of 15 amino acids. The CDR3 sequence: CASSLSEGNYSPLHF. As DNA, the CDR3 is TGTGCCAGCAGTTTATCGGAGGGGAATTATTCACCCCTCCACTTT.

Written as DNA, the CDR3 is TGTGCCAGCAGCCCTTGGAACACCGGGGAGCTGTTTTTT. Protein sequence: CASSPWNTGELFF. The chain has TRBV5-6 and TRBJ2-2; D gene unclear. Germline values: CDR1 SGHDT, CDR2 YYEEEE. The V end was cut by 4 bases, the J end by 1 base, with 5 bases between. CDR3 size: 13 residues.

The CDR3 loop is CASRGTGGGSEQYF. The CDR3 coding sequence is TGTGCCAGCAGGGGGACGGGAGGGGGTAGCGAGCAGTACTTC. The rearrangement joins TRBV27 to TRBJ2-7; TRBD2 matches 8 bases. J gave up 6 bases and V 6 bases, and 10 bases lay outside the gene matches. This CDR3 is built from 14 residues. The germline V gene encodes CDR1 MNHEY and CDR2 SMNVEV (reference sequence).

CDR3: CASSAGTGVGGYTF. The CDR3 coding sequence is TGTGCCAGCAGCGCCGGGACAGGGGTCGGCGGCTACACCTTC. This chain links TRBV5-4 with TRBJ1-2, with TRBD1 matching over 10 bases. With 4 bases clipped from V and 8 bases from J, the junction kept 8 bases outside the gene matches. The CDR3 contains 14 residues. The V gene's germline CDR1 is SGHNT and CDR2 YYREEE (reference sequence). The variable domain in full, with the rest retrieved from reference TRBV5-4 and TRBJ1-2, is ETGVTQSPTHLIKTRGQQVTLRCSSQSGHNTVSWYQQALGQGPQFIFQYYREEENGRGNFPPRFSGLQFPNYSSELNVNALELDDSALYLCASSAGTGVGGYTFGSGTRLTVV.

The chain couples TRBV27 to TRBJ1-2, with TRBD1 as a possible D gene (6 bases). Germline values: CDR1 MNHEY, CDR2 SMNVEV (reference sequence). Trimming removed 5 bases at V and 6 bases at J, with 25 bases between. This CDR3 has 17 amino acids. The CDR3 here is CASSPQGPLVRGDGYTF. In DNA form, the CDR3 reads TGTGCCAGCAGTCCCCAGGGCCCGCTAGTTAGGGGGGATGGCTACACCTTC.

This clone is categorized as medium-sized (0.01 to 0.1%). The sample holds other DNA sequences that translate to the same CDR3. The J gene is TRBJ2-2, the V gene TRBV11-3; no clear D gene. V lost 0 bases to trimming and J lost 4 bases, with 3 bases between them. Germline assignment: CDR1 SGHNT and CDR2 YENEEA. This CDR3 spans 13 amino acids. CDR3 nucleotide sequence: TGTGCCAGCAGCTTAGACTTCACCGGGGAGCTGTTTTTT. Protein product: CASSLDFTGELFF. Complete variable domain (other parts from reference TRBV11-3 and TRBJ2-2): EAGVVQSPRYKIIEKKQPVAFWCNPISGHNTLYWYLQNLGQGPELLIRYENEEAVDDSQLPKDRFSAERLKGVDSTLKIQPAELGDSAVYLCASSLDFTGELFFGEGSRLTVL.

This clone was found once. The chain recombines TRBV30 with TRBJ2-7, with 11 positions matching TRBD2. Germline trimming cut 3 bases from V and 0 bases from J; bases unmatched to any gene: 4. The CDR3 sequence is 15 residues long. Germline V gives CDR1 GTSNPN, CDR2 SVGIG (reference sequence). The CDR3 reads CAWRTSGTSSYEQYF. CDR3 sequence (DNA): TGTGCCTGGAGGACTAGCGGGACAAGCTCCTACGAGCAGTACTTC.

The chain is built from TRBV28 and TRBJ2-1, with 7 positions matching TRBD1. The CDR3 length is 14 residues. Germline CDR1 is MDHEN and CDR2 is SYDVKM. Trimming cost V 6 bases and J 6 bases; bases outside gene matches: 8. The CDR3 reads CASRGTTGFNEQFF. The DNA for the CDR3 is TGTGCCAGCAGGGGCACGACAGGGTTCAATGAGCAGTTCTTC.

In this sample, this clone turned up once. This chain joins TRBV10-2 and TRBJ2-5; no clear D gene. CDR3 length equals 14 residues. Trimming took off 2 bases at V and 2 bases at J, with 9 bases between the two ends. Germline V lookup: CDR1 WSHSY, CDR2 SAAADI. CDR3 sequence (DNA): TGCGCCAGCAGTGAGGGGGATTCACAAGAGACCCAGTACTTC. Protein sequence: CASSEGDSQETQYF.

The chain employs TRBV7-9 and TRBJ2-3; a weak D match, TRBD2 (7 bases). In germline, CDR1 is SEHNR, CDR2 FQNEAQ (reference sequence). V lost 1 base and J lost 2, with 13 bases in between. This CDR3 is 16 amino acids long. The CDR3 sequence: CASSLEGGALTDTQYF. In DNA form, the CDR3 reads TGTGCCAGCAGCTTAGAGGGGGGGGCTCTCACAGATACGCAGTATTTT.

The sample holds one count of this clone. The gene calls are TRBV14 and TRBJ2-5; 7 nucleotides line up with TRBD2. CDR1 SGHDN and CDR2 FVKESK come from the germline V gene. V trimming: 0 bases; J trimming: 2 bases; junction bases outside the gene matches: 6. CDR3 length: 16 residues. DNA for the CDR3: TGTGCCAGCAGCCAAGAACGGGGGGTTTTACAAGAGACCCAGTACTTC. Amino acids: CASSQERGVLQETQYF.

The rearrangement joins TRBV4-2 to TRBJ2-1, with 10 positions matching TRBD2. This CDR3 contains 18 residues. The J segment lost 3 bases and the V segment lost 2 bases, leaving 10 bases of the junction unmatched. Looked up from germline, CDR1 is LGHNA and CDR2 is YNFKEQ. CDR3 in DNA: TGTGCCAGCAGCCAAAAATTAGGGCTAGCGGGAGACTACAATGAGCAGTTCTTC. This sequence encodes CASSQKLGLAGDYNEQFF.

The chain combines TRBV19 with TRBJ2-1; 13 bases match TRBD2. Germline V CDR1 and CDR2: LNHDA, SQIVND (reference sequence). V lost 7 bases and J lost 1; bases outside the gene matches: 10. The CDR3 length is 18 residues. This CDR3 reads CASTAGTSGMGSYNEQFF. For the CDR3, the DNA is TGTGCCAGTACGGCCGGGACTAGCGGGATGGGGTCCTACAATGAGCAGTTCTTC.